These 11 T cell receptor beta chains came from one sample sequenced in a study of shared clonotypes between healthy human individuals. TCRdb's copy holds only in-frame clones and misses some; the assay was immunoSEQ multiplex PCR. The top ten clones hold roughly 0.13% of a sample with around 2.1 million clones, approximately 96% of them seen once. The sequencing sample was made of naive CD4+ T cells sorted from blood. Subset given: CD45RA+ positively selected. Receptors originate from a man between 18 and 29 years old in good health.

The chain combines TRBV10-3 with TRBJ2-5, with TRBD1 matching over 9 bases. Germline loops: CDR1 ENHRY, CDR2 SYGVKD. The length of the CDR3 is 15 residues. V shed 0 bases, J shed 6 bases, and the junction held 5 bases outside the gene matches. The CDR3 reads CAISESAGQGQTQYF. The CDR3 DNA sequence: TGTGCCATCAGTGAGTCGGCGGGACAGGGACAGACCCAGTACTTC.

This CDR3 is CASSPEIGRTNEKLFF. In DNA form, the CDR3 reads TGTGCCAGCAGCCCCGAAATCGGCAGGACAAATGAAAAACTGTTTTTT. The rearrangement links TRBV21-1 to TRBJ1-4; the table assigns TRBD1, which was not confirmed against the DNA. TRBV21-1 is described as a pseudogene. The CDR3 is made up of 16 amino acids.

The V call is TRBV2, the J call TRBJ1-4; no definite D call. The germline V gene has CDR1 SNHLY and CDR2 FYNNEI. Trimming took off 5 bases at V and 4 bases at J, with 11 bases between the two ends. The CDR3 sequence is 14 residues long. CDR3 region: CASSQNGVNEKLFF. CDR3 nucleotides: TGTGCCAGCAGTCAAAACGGGGTTAATGAAAAACTGTTTTTT.

This clone was recorded once. In DNA, the CDR3 is TGTGCCAGCTCACCCGCCGGGACAGGGAATAATTCACCCCTCCACTTT. This sequence encodes CASSPAGTGNNSPLHF. V and J are TRBV18 and TRBJ1-6; TRBD1 agrees at 9 bases. The germline V gene has CDR1 KGHSH and CDR2 LQKENI. The CDR3 has 16 amino acids. Trimming cost V 3 bases and J 5 bases; bases outside gene matches: 5.

The chain is built from TRBV11-2 and TRBJ2-2; possibly TRBD1 for D (7 bases). V was shortened by 5 bases and J by 4 bases, with 14 bases between the two germline ends. The CDR3 sequence is 15 residues long. Germline lookup yields CDR1 SGHAT and CDR2 FQNNGV. The CDR3 region has the DNA TGTGCCAGCAGCCGCACGCAGGGGGGCACCGGGGAGCTGTTTTTT. Translation gives CASSRTQGGTGELFF.

Concerning this clone itself: At one end the junction does not follow the germline gene, possibly because of a read error. The J gene is TRBJ1-5, the V gene TRBV10-3; D not certain. Germline assignment: CDR1 ENHRY and CDR2 SYGVKD. The CDR3 is 15 residues long. The CDR3 spells CASSAVRGSNQPQHF. DNA of the CDR3: TGTGCCAGCAGTGCCGTTCGGGGAAGCAATCAGCCCCAGCATTTT.

The V gene is TRBV27, the J gene TRBJ1-4; maybe TRBD1 (5 bases). Germline V lookup: CDR1 MNHEY, CDR2 SMNVEV (reference sequence). CDR3 size: 13 residues. Trimming cost V 4 bases and J 8 bases, with 11 bases left between them. CDR3 loop: CASSSPRGEKLFF. The CDR3 DNA sequence: TGTGCCAGCAGTTCCCCGCGGGGGGAAAAACTGTTTTTT. Full variable domain (missing parts from reference TRBV27 and TRBJ1-4): EAQVTQNPRYLITVTGKKLTVTCSQNMNHEYMSWYRQDPGLGLRQIYYSMNVEVTDKGDVPEGYKVSRKEKRNFPLILESPSPNQTSLYFCASSSPRGEKLFFGSGTQLSVL.

This chain uses TRBV13 with TRBJ2-1; D call uncertain. The CDR3 is 15 residues long. Germline V CDR1 and CDR2: PRHDT, FYEKMQ (reference sequence). The V and J ends lost 2 bases and 0 bases respectively, with 8 bases between them. CDR3 sequence (DNA): TGTGCCAGCAGCTTAAAGGCTAGCTCCTACAATGAGCAGTTCTTC. It codes for CASSLKASSYNEQFF.

V and J are TRBV25-1 and TRBJ2-1; weak D call: TRBD1 (6 bases). Trimming took 5 bases from V and 5 from J, leaving 19 bases between them. Germline loops: CDR1 MGHDK, CDR2 SYGVNS. CDR3 length equals 16 residues. Here the CDR3 reads CASSQSGTLGHNEQFF. Written as DNA, the CDR3 is TGTGCCAGCAGTCAATCCGGGACACTGGGGCACAATGAGCAGTTCTTC. Based on the CDR3 plus reference TRBV25-1 and TRBJ2-1, the full variable domain is EADIYQTPRYLVIGTGKKITLECSQTMGHDKMYWYQQDPGMELHLIHYSYGVNSTEKGDLSSESTVSRIRTEHFPLTLESARPSHTSQYLCASSQSGTLGHNEQFFGPGTRLTVL.

This chain connects TRBV30 to TRBJ1-1; 7 bases agree with TRBD1. This CDR3 contains 14 residues. V trimming: 5 bases; J trimming: 5 bases; junction bases outside the gene matches: 11. Germline V gene data show CDR1 as GTSNPN and CDR2 as SVGIG (reference sequence). Here the CDR3 DNA reads TGTGCCTGGGAAAGGGGGCGCGGGGTTACTGAAGCTTTCTTT. It codes for CAWERGRGVTEAFF.

V gene TRBV9 combines with J gene TRBJ2-5, with 15 bases aligning to TRBD2. Trimming took 3 bases from V and 4 from J; bases not matched to a gene: 1. Germline V gene data show CDR1 as SGDLS and CDR2 as YYNGEE. This CDR3 is built from 15 residues. The CDR3 sequence is CASSGGLAGGETQYF. For the CDR3, the DNA is TGTGCCAGCAGCGGGGGACTAGCGGGAGGAGAGACCCAGTACTTC.